This TCR beta chain emerged from a study of early T cells in non-severe SARS-CoV-2 infection. Study-level findings and limits: Using VDJdb, the matching emphasized anti-spike CD8 responses while missing private and CD4 specificities.

Individual cDNA molecules each received unique molecular identifiers attached to them. TCRdb re-derived calls from the 5' RACE reads in MiXCR, one entry per CDR3 protein. The repertoire consists of about 48,000 distinct CDR3 sequences, with around 14% occurring once and the leading ten covering about 10%. The CDR3 consists of 15 residues. Of note for this clonotype: What it binds is not known.

The sequencing sample was made of whole blood. This receptor was obtained from an adult who was a healthcare worker with PCR-confirmed SARS-CoV-2 infection or an uninfected control (not recorded which). The genes are TRBV1 and TRBJ2-1; the table's D call, TRBD1, was not checked against the DNA. TRBV1 is given as a pseudogene. CDR3 DNA sequence: TGCACCAGCACCAAGCACGGGAACCCCTACAATGAGCAGTTCTTC. Amino acid sequence: CTSTKHGNPYNEQFF.